The 9 T cell receptor beta chains below were found in one sample sequenced in a study of T-cell memory formation after mild COVID-19. TCRdb used MiXCR to reprocess the 5' RACE reads, holding one entry per CDR3 protein. The data contain 350,000 to 450,000 distinct CDR3 sequences, roughly 26% of them seen just once; the ten biggest clones take up around 9%. Source material: PBMCs or a T cell subset sorted from them (not recorded which). The receptors derive from an adult woman who had mild COVID-19 (a few samples of this study predate the infection). Cell type and time point are not known.

The chain recombines TRBV5-1 with TRBJ2-3; no definite D call. Germline lookup yields CDR1 SGHRS and CDR2 YFSETQ. V lost 0 bases and J 1 base, leaving 15 bases between the germline ends. The CDR3 runs to 17 residues. CDR3 sequence (DNA): TGCGCCAGCAGCTTGGTAGTGGGCCTTAGTCGCACAGATACGCAGTATTTT. This sequence encodes CASSLVVGLSRTDTQYF.

This clonotype was recorded a few times. The chain uses TRBV3-1 and TRBJ1-4; 8 bases fit TRBD1. The germline V gene has CDR1 LGHDT and CDR2 YNNKEL (reference sequence). The CDR3 length is 16 residues. The junction had 7 bases not matched to a gene; V was cut back by 1 base and J by 6 bases. The CDR3 sequence is CASSQVGTGGDEKLFF. Here the CDR3 DNA reads TGTGCCAGCAGCCAAGTTGGTACAGGGGGGGATGAAAAACTGTTTTTT. Combining the CDR3 with reference TRBV3-1 and TRBJ1-4 gives the whole variable domain DTAVSQTPKYLVTQMGNDKSIKCEQNLGHDTMYWYKQDSKKFLKIMFSYNNKELIINETVPNRFSPKSPDKAHLNLHINSLELGDSAVYFCASSQVGTGGDEKLFFGSGTQLSVL.

The chain recombines TRBV18 with TRBJ1-2; 8 bases map to TRBD1. CDR3 size: 14 residues. The V gene's germline CDR1 is KGHSH and CDR2 LQKENI. Trimming took 3 bases from V and 6 from J; bases not matched to a gene: 6. The CDR3 here is CASSPKTGEHGYTF. In DNA, the CDR3 is TGTGCCAGCTCACCGAAGACAGGGGAGCATGGCTACACCTTC.

This clonotype was picked up a small number of times. This chain joins TRBV12-3 or TRBV12-4 and TRBJ1-2; D may be TRBD1 (6 bases). The CDR3 totals 15 residues. Trimming stripped 5 bases from V and 5 bases from J, with 18 bases between. The CDR3 spells CASSLRRTEIYGYTF. CDR3 DNA: TGTGCCAGCAGTCTGAGAAGGACAGAAATATATGGCTACACCTTC.

J is TRBJ2-5 and V is TRBV29-1; D remains ambiguous. The CDR3 spans 13 residues. Germline V gene sequence: CDR1 SQVTM, CDR2 ANQGSEA. V was cut by 6 bases and J by 5 bases, with 16 bases left in between. The CDR3 is CSVVGFMGETQYF. The CDR3 nucleotides are TGCAGCGTCGTGGGATTTATGGGGGAGACCCAGTACTTC.

This clonotype was observed a handful of times. The chain combines TRBV20-1 with TRBJ2-7, with 7 bases lining up with TRBD1. Germline CDR1 reads DFQATT; CDR2 reads SNEGSKA (reference sequence). The CDR3 sequence is 14 residues long. With 3 bases clipped from V and 0 bases from J, the junction kept 5 bases outside the gene matches. The CDR3 here is CSASGTAISYEQYF. The CDR3 DNA is TGCAGTGCTAGCGGGACAGCCATCTCCTACGAGCAGTACTTC.

The table lists this clonotype with a few counts. The chain couples TRBV9 to TRBJ1-2, with D tentatively TRBD1 (6 bases). The germline gives CDR1 SGDLS, CDR2 YYNGEE. V lost 3 bases, J lost 2 bases, and 14 bases lay in between. The CDR3 is 15 residues long. CDR3 region: CASSAGTPFNYGYTF. CDR3 bases: TGTGCCAGCAGCGCCGGGACACCCTTCAACTATGGCTACACCTTC.

The V and J genes are TRBV25-1 and TRBJ2-7; TRBD1 matches at 9 bases. The ends lost 3 bases at V and 3 bases at J; junction bases unmatched: 0. The CDR3 runs 13 residues. Per germline, CDR1 MGHDK and CDR2 SYGVNS. The CDR3 is CASSETGGYEQYF. As DNA, the CDR3 is TGTGCCAGCAGTGAGACAGGGGGCTACGAGCAGTACTTC.

The chain recombines TRBV7-9 with TRBJ1-2, with TRBD1 as a possible D gene (6 bases). The CDR3 is 15 residues long. Germline loops: CDR1 SEHNR, CDR2 FQNEAQ (reference sequence). The ends were cut back, 3 bases at V and 7 bases at J, with 18 bases in the middle. As DNA, the CDR3 is TGTGCCAGCAGCTTGTCAGGGGCTCTAGGTGTTGGCTACACCTTC. Translating gives CASSLSGALGVGYTF.